This T cell receptor beta chain was captured by sequencing in a study of cytomegalovirus exposure and HLA in healthy donors. The PCR ran on 60 Vbeta and 13 Jbeta primers. The protocol was immunoSEQ multiplex PCR, while the TCRdb copy is restricted to in-frame clones and leaves out a portion. The table for this sample gives about 130,000 clones. The CDR3 is 16 residues long. Per the germline V gene, CDR1 is MNHEY and CDR2 is SVGAGI. The V end was cut by 0 bases, the J end by 2 bases, with 11 bases between. The chain combines TRBV6-5 with TRBJ2-1; tentative D call: TRBD1 (6 bases). Sample: PBMCs. The TCR originated in a woman in her sixties in good health and CMV-seronegative. The CDR3 is CASSYSTGTTYNEQFF. The CDR3 DNA sequence: TGTGCCAGCAGTTACTCGACAGGTACCACCTACAATGAGCAGTTCTTC.